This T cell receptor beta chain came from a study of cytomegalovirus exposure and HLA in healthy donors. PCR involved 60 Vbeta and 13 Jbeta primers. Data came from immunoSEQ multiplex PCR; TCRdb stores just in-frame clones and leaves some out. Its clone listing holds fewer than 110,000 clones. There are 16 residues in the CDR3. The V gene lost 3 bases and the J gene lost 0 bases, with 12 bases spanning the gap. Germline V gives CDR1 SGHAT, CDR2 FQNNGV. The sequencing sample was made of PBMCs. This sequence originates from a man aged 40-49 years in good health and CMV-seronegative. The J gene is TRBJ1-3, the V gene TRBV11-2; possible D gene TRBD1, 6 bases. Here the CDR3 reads CASSFLTGNSGNTIYF. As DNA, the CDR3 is TGTGCCAGCAGCTTCCTCACAGGGAACTCTGGAAACACCATATATTTT.